This T cell receptor beta chain was captured by sequencing in a study of tumor-infiltrating lymphocytes in primary liver carcinoma. Notes on the study in general: Detection in all five tumor regions applied to only about 7-25% of top clones.

The CDR3 is made up of 15 amino acids. In germline, CDR1 is MNHEY, CDR2 SVGAGI. From about 19-30 mg of unsorted bulk tissue, DNA and RNA were co-extracted together. Five discrete regions of every tumor underwent sampling. In the case of this clonotype: Its antigen is as yet unknown. The junction does not match germline at one end; this may be a read error.

Priming with a constant-region primer yielded TCR beta cDNA from about 480 ng total RNA. Libraries for TCR beta were built through three nested multiplex PCR rounds, which together made up a slightly modified ARM-PCR procedure. It was with TRBV1-TRBV30 forward primers and a C-beta reverse primer that the first two PCR rounds were run, at roughly 9 cycles each. TCRdb recomputed calls from the multiplex PCR reads with MiXCR, one row per CDR3 protein. This table holds approximately 190,000 distinct CDR3 sequences, just under 85% found once. Sequencing used tumor tissue from primary liver carcinoma. This chain connects TRBV6-5 to TRBJ1-2; TRBD1 agrees at 7 bases. This sequence originates from a man aged 40-50 years with primary liver carcinoma and hepatitis B virus infection. The CDR3 DNA is TGTCCCAGCAGTCGACCCTCGACAGGGAGCTATGGCTACACTTTC. It yields the protein CPSSRPSTGSYGYTF.